In its sample, the clone carrying this TCR beta chain was seen a few times. Its antigen is not identified. The sample is drawn from a study of regulatory T cells in long-lasting Graves disease. Indicated time point: newly diagnosed GD, antithyroid drugs for less than 3 months. RNA from PBMCs was the source of the TCR library. Study-wide findings and caveats: Accuracy was perhaps lowered by the small sample size.

CDR3-region Arm-PCR and iRepertoire HTBI primers produced the TCR beta libraries. TCRdb re-called the multiplex PCR reads with MiXCR, one entry per CDR3 protein. The sample holds about 520,000 distinct CDR3 sequences, around 11% seen once. The CDR3 is made up of 15 amino acids. The junction had 8 bases not matched to a gene; V was cut back by 5 bases and J by 9 bases. The germline V gene encodes CDR1 MNHNS and CDR2 SASEGT. The data also belong to a second study, concerning T cells in Graves' hyperthyroidism and ophthalmopathy.

The specimen comprised peripheral blood mononuclear cells (PBMCs), sampled at new diagnosis, from a patient treated with antithyroid drugs. V is TRBV6-1 and J is TRBJ2-1; TRBD2 agrees at 12 bases. The receptor was isolated from a woman aged 30 to 39 with Graves disease. The CDR3 spells CASSKTSGSPPEQFF. In DNA form, the CDR3 reads TGTGCCAGCAGTAAGACTAGCGGGAGCCCCCCTGAGCAGTTCTTC.